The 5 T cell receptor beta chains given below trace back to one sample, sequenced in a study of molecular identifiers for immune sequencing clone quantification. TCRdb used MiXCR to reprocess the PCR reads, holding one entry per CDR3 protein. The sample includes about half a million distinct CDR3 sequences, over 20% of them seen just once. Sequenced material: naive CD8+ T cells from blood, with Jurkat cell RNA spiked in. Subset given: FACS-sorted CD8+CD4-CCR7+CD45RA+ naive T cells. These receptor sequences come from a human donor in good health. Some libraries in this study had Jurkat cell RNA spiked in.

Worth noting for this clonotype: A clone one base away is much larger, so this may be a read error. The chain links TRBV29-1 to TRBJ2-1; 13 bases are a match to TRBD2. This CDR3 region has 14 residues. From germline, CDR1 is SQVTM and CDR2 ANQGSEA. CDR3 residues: CSVETSGRYNEQLF. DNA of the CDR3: TGCAGCGTTGAGACTAGCGGGAGGTACAATGAGCAGCTCTTC.

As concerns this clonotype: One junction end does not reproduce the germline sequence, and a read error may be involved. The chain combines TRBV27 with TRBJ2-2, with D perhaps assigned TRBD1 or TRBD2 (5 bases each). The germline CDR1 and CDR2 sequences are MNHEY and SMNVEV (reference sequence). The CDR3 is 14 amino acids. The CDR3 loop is CASSRGENTGELVF. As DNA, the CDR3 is TGTGCCAGCAGTCGAGGGGAAAACACCGGGGAGCTGGTTTTT.

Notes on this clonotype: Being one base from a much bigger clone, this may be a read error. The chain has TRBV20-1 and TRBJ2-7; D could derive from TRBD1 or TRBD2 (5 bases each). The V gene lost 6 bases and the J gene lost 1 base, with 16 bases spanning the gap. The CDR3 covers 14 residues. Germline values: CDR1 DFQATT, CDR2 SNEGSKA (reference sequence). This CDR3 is CSANLGTVSYEQYF. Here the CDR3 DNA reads TGCAGTGCGAACCTCGGGACGGTTTCCTACGAGCAGTACTTC.

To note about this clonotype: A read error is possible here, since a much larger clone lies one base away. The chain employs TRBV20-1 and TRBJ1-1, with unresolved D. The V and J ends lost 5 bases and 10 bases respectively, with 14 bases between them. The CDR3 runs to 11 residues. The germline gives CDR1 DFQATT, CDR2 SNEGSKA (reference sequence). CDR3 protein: CSAGGSWGAFF. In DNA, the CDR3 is TGCAGTGCTGGTGGGTCGTGGGGAGCTTTCTTT.

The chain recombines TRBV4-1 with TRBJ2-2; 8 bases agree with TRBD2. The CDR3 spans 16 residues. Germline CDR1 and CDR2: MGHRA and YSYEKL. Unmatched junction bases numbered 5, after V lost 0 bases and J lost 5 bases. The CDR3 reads CASSQDGGGPTGELFF. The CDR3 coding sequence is TGCGCCAGCAGCCAAGACGGGGGGGGGCCAACCGGGGAGCTGTTTTTT.